A selection of T cell receptor beta chains follows, all from one sample in a study of T cells after posttransplantation cyclophosphamide. Using immunoSEQ multiplex PCR, the repertoire was profiled, and TCRdb retains in-frame clones only, with some absent. The sample carries some 12,000 clones, approximately 80% recorded once. The sample here was PBMCs, taken after allogeneic stem cell transplant with posttransplant cyclophosphamide. These TCRs come from a female patient aged 45-65 years who received an allogeneic stem cell transplant from a related donor, was CMV-positive, and had no GVHD. A share of the T cells may be of graft donor origin. Each CDR3 is given with its conserved first and last residue. The D gene is left open where the match is weak. Not every row has a clone size; where given, it reads once, few, many or a size class.

D gene,clone size,V gene,J gene,CDR3 DNA,CDR3 protein
TRBD1,once,TRBV5-6,TRBJ1-1,TGTGCCAGCAGCCCACAGGGGGCGCCGAACACTGAAGCTTTCTTT,CASSPQGAPNTEAFF
TRBD1,NA,TRBV7-2,TRBJ1-2,TGTGCCAGCAGCGGGACAGGGTACACCTTC,CASSGTGYTF
TRBD2,NA,TRBV19,TRBJ2-2,TGTGCCAGTAGTACCCGACTGGCGGGGGGCACCGGGGAGCTGTTTTTT,CASSTRLAGGTGELFF
TRBD1,NA,TRBV18,TRBJ2-1,TGTGCCAGCTCACGCGGACAGGGAATGATCGATGAGCAGTTCTTC,CASSRGQGMIDEQFF
TRBD2,once,TRBV25-1,TRBJ2-5,TGTGCCAGCAGTCAAATGGGACTACCGCAAGAGACCCAGTACTTC,CASSQMGLPQETQYF
NA,NA,TRBV4-2,TRBJ2-1,TGTGCCAGCAGCACTTATACTAGCTCCACTAACAATGAGCAGTTCTTC,CASSTYTSSTNNEQFF
TRBD2,NA,TRBV27,TRBJ2-3,TGTGCCAGCAGTTTACTAAGCGGGGACGCAGATACGCAGTATTTT,CASSLLSGDADTQYF
TRBD1,NA,TRBV28,TRBJ1-1,TGTGCCAGCAGGATACAGGGGTTGGGGACTGAAGCTTTCTTT,CASRIQGLGTEAFF
TRBD2,NA,TRBV6-1,TRBJ2-4,TGTGCCAGCAGTGAACCCGGGGGGAACATTCAGTACTTC,CASSEPGGNIQYF
NA,NA,TRBV28,TRBJ1-4,TGTGCCAGCAGCAAGACAGGTCATACAACTAATGAAAAACTGTTTTTT,CASSKTGHTTNEKLFF
TRBD1,NA,TRBV29-1,TRBJ1-1,TGCAGCGTGCGGCCGGGACAGGTGGGGACTGAAGCTTTCTTT,CSVRPGQVGTEAFF
NA,once,TRBV11-2,TRBJ2-1,TGTGCCAGCAGCTTGAGGGACAATGAGCAGTTCTTC,CASSLRDNEQFF
TRBD1,NA,TRBV6-5,TRBJ1-2,TGTGCCAGCAGTTACTCCCGGGACAGGGGGTTCTATGGCTACACCTTC,CASSYSRDRGFYGYTF
NA,NA,TRBV11-2,TRBJ2-1,TGTGCCAGCAGCTTATTAGTGAGGTCGGATGAGCAGTTCTTC,CASSLLVRSDEQFF
NA,NA,TRBV7-2,TRBJ1-2,TGTGCCAGCAGCCAGTCAGGGGATTCCCTCTATGGCTACACCTTC,CASSQSGDSLYGYTF
TRBD2,NA,TRBV9,TRBJ2-3,TGTGCCAGCAACCGACTAGCGGGGAGTGCAGATACGCAGTATTTT,CASNRLAGSADTQYF
NA,NA,TRBV5-6,TRBJ2-3,TGTGCCAGCAGCTCGCCACAAAATGCAGATACGCAGTATTTT,CASSSPQNADTQYF
NA,NA,TRBV18,TRBJ1-5,TGTGCCAGCTCCTCCAGGGTTGATCAGCCCCAGCATTTT,CASSSRVDQPQHF
TRBD1,NA,TRBV7-2,TRBJ2-7,TGTGCCAGCAGCTTAGGAGGGTTCGGACAGGGGAATTACGAGCAGTACTTC,CASSLGGFGQGNYEQYF
TRBD2,NA,TRBV6-1,TRBJ2-1,TGTGCCAGCAGTGAAGAGAGGGTTAGCGGGGGGCTTTACAATGAGCAGTTCTTC,CASSEERVSGGLYNEQFF
TRBD1,NA,TRBV2,TRBJ1-6,TGTGCCAGCAGTGACCCCAGGGGGCTAAATTCACCCCTCCACTTT,CASSDPRGLNSPLHF
TRBD1,NA,TRBV7-6,TRBJ1-4,TGTGCCAGCAGCTTAGTCCGGGACAGGGGCTGCATTGAAAAACTGTTTTTT,CASSLVRDRGCIEKLFF
NA,NA,TRBV28,TRBJ2-5,TGTGCCAGCAGTTTCGGACAGGAGACCCAGTACTTC,CASSFGQETQYF
TRBD2,NA,TRBV2,TRBJ2-3,TGTGCCAGCAGTTGGCGGGGGGCCATGGATACGCAGTATTTT,CASSWRGAMDTQYF
NA,NA,TRBV5-5,TRBJ1-2,TGTGCCAGCAGCTTGAACACGGTGGAGGGCTACACCTTC,CASSLNTVEGYTF
TRBD1,once,TRBV19,TRBJ2-3,TGTGCCAGTAGTACCCAATCACAGGGGTCAGATACGCAGTATTTT,CASSTQSQGSDTQYF
NA,NA,TRBV7-2,TRBJ1-2,TGTGCCAGCAGCTTAAGCGGGGGGGGCTACACCTTC,CASSLSGGGYTF
NA,few,TRBV18,TRBJ1-5,TGTGCCAGCTCACCCGACGGGAATCAGCCCCAGCATTTT,CASSPDGNQPQHF
NA,few,TRBV7-9,TRBJ1-2,TGTGCCAGCAGCTTAGTGGGCATTCAGGTCTATGGCTACACCTTC,CASSLVGIQVYGYTF
TRBD2,NA,TRBV2,TRBJ2-3,TGTACCAGCAGCTCTAGCGGGGGACTAGATACGCAGTATTTT,CTSSSSGGLDTQYF
NA,NA,TRBV6-6,TRBJ2-7,TGTGCCAGCAGTTACGGTCAGGGATTAACCTACGAGCAGTACTTC,CASSYGQGLTYEQYF
TRBD1,once,TRBV5-5,TRBJ2-7,TGTGCCAGCAGCTTGGACCCGATGGGACAGGGCTACGAGCAGTACTTC,CASSLDPMGQGYEQYF
TRBD1,NA,TRBV4-3,TRBJ2-7,TGCGCCAGCAGCCATTCCGGGACAGGGTCCTACGAGCAGTACTTC,CASSHSGTGSYEQYF
NA,NA,TRBV30,TRBJ2-1,TGTGCCGTTAGCCGTGACGGGAATTCCTACAATGAGCAGTTCTTC,CAVSRDGNSYNEQFF
NA,medium-sized,TRBV2,TRBJ1-1,TGTGCCAGCAGTGAGGCAGGGGTTGGTAACACTGAAGCTTTCTTT,CASSEAGVGNTEAFF
NA,NA,TRBV5-6,TRBJ1-1,TGTGCCAGCAGCCCAGACGCGGGGGGGGAGGGTGAAGCTTTCTTT,CASSPDAGGEGEAFF
NA,NA,TRBV7-2,TRBJ1-3,TGTGCCAGCAGCTTGGTGAGGCAGAACTCTGGAAACACCATATATTTT,CASSLVRQNSGNTIYF
NA,NA,TRBV5-4,TRBJ1-6,TGTGCCAGCAGCTCCCAGGGGCTTTATAATTCACCCCTCCACTTT,CASSSQGLYNSPLHF
TRBD1,NA,TRBV5-1,TRBJ2-1,TGCGCCAGCAGCTTGGCCTCGGGGACAGGGGCTCCCAATGAGCAGTTCTTC,CASSLASGTGAPNEQFF
NA,NA,TRBV9,TRBJ1-2,TGTGCCAGCAGCGTAGGCGGGGCCGAGGACTATGGCTACACCTTC,CASSVGGAEDYGYTF
TRBD1,NA,TRBV10-3,TRBJ2-5,TGTGCCATCAGTGAGGAGGGACAGGGGGACGGGGAGACCCAGTACTTC,CAISEEGQGDGETQYF
TRBD1,NA,TRBV2,TRBJ2-7,TGTGCCAGCAGTATGGGACCGGGACAGGGGAGTTACGAGCAGTACTTC,CASSMGPGQGSYEQYF
NA,NA,TRBV10-3,TRBJ2-1,TGTGCCATCAGTGACCCCGGTGAGCAGTTCTTC,CAISDPGEQFF
NA,NA,TRBV12-5,TRBJ2-1,TGTGCTAGTGGTTTCGACCTAGCAGACAATGAGCAGTTCTTC,CASGFDLADNEQFF
NA,NA,TRBV7-2,TRBJ2-3,TGTGCCAGCAGCTTAGAGTCTAGCGCCTTAACAGATACGCAGTATTTT,CASSLESSALTDTQYF
NA,once,TRBV5-1,TRBJ1-6,TGCGCCAGCAGCTTGTCGGGTGGGGAGAGGTCACCCCTCCACTTT,CASSLSGGERSPLHF
NA,NA,TRBV11-3,TRBJ2-3,TGTGCCAGCAGCTTAGGGGCCTTAAGGACAGATACGCAGTATTTT,CASSLGALRTDTQYF
TRBD1,NA,TRBV2,TRBJ2-7,TGTGCCAGCGGGGTGAGGACAGGGCCTTCCGCCGCTAACCTCTACGAGCAGTACTTC,CASGVRTGPSAANLYEQYF
NA,NA,TRBV28,TRBJ1-5,TGTGCCAGCGACAGCCCCAATCAGCCCCAGCATTTT,CASDSPNQPQHF
NA,NA,TRBV19,TRBJ1-1,TGTGCCAGTAGTATCCGGGGGAAGACCACTGAAGCTTTCTTT,CASSIRGKTTEAFF
TRBD2,NA,TRBV19,TRBJ2-7,TGTGCCAGTAGTATCTCTAGCGGGGGGCCCTACGAGCAGTACTTC,CASSISSGGPYEQYF
NA,NA,TRBV7-9,TRBJ2-3,TGTGCCAGCAGCTTTAAAACGGGGAGCCCTGCCGGAGATACGCAGTATTTT,CASSFKTGSPAGDTQYF
NA,NA,TRBV11-2,TRBJ1-1,TGTGCCAGCGGGGGGGCCACCGGTGTTACGACTGAAGCTTTCTTT,CASGGATGVTTEAFF
NA,NA,TRBV7-8,TRBJ2-1,TGTGCCAGCAGACCGACAGCGTACCCCTACAATGAGCAGTTCTTC,CASRPTAYPYNEQFF
NA,NA,TRBV7-8,TRBJ2-7,TGTGCCAGCAGCCAGGGCTCCAGGGGTGACTACGAGCAGTACTTC,CASSQGSRGDYEQYF
TRBD1,few,TRBV28,TRBJ2-7,TGTGCCAGCAGTTTGGCGACAGGGGCGCCATCCTACGAGCAGTACTTC,CASSLATGAPSYEQYF
NA,NA,TRBV6-6,TRBJ2-3,TGTGCCAGCAGTTACTCTAGTGGAGATACGCAGTATTTT,CASSYSSGDTQYF
TRBD1,NA,TRBV30,TRBJ2-7,TGTGCCTGGAGCCGGCATGAGGGGGCCGGCGAGCAGTACTTC,CAWSRHEGAGEQYF
NA,once,TRBV11-2,TRBJ1-4,TGTGCCAGCAGCTTAGGACAGCTGGATGAAAAACTGTTTTTT,CASSLGQLDEKLFF
NA,once,TRBV7-9,TRBJ1-2,TGTGCCAGCAGCTTGGGAGGGGCCCTAGGTAACTATGGCTACACCTTC,CASSLGGALGNYGYTF